This T cell receptor (beta chain) was captured in a study of T cell responses to AZD1222 COVID-19 vaccine (dated by TCRdb to the early 2020s). The study in broad terms: AZD1222 recipients with second doses at about 4 weeks or about 12 weeks were pooled, because spike-specific TCR depth and breadth did not differ between schedules. Trial participants were enrolled into age subgroups of 18-55, 56-69 and 70-plus years, which contained approximately 150, 30 and 60 TCR-sequenced participants, respectively. A total of more than 230 trial participants underwent TCR sequencing, of whom 200 to 220 received two doses of AZD1222 and some 26 received two doses of the MenACWY control vaccine.

Summary of the overall study and its limitations: In the small 56-69-year group, the increase in depth fell short of significance, most likely because of low power. After two AZD1222 doses, spike-specific TCR breadth and depth were significantly higher than at day 0 and than in MenACWY recipients. Reportedly, almost half of the unique spike-specific TCRs recognized epitopes lying outside the regions that are mutated in the B.1.351 and B.1.1.7 variants. Conclusions about previously exposed vaccinees are limited, since just 6 or 7 AZD1222 recipients were seropositive for SARS-CoV-2 at baseline. Because no day 14 peak-response samples were available, the repertoires could be characterized only after the peak T cell response. Participants were mostly white British and included more females than males, and it was suggested by the authors that clonal diversity may have been underestimated. The whole spike protein was spanned by vaccine-associated CD4 TCRs, and dominant responses were seen in regions 160-218 and 743-854.

The sample's time point label is to be understood as: baseline before first vaccination. Vaccinee samples came from UK trials COV001 and COV002, including a single-blind randomized controlled phase 2/3 trial of AZD1222 (ChAdOx1 nCoV-19) in healthy adults. For TCRbeta chain sequencing, PBMC samples were collected from trial participants at day 0 and at day 28 after the second dose. As concerns this clone: Its recognized antigen is unknown. Qualities for individual bases were not recorded, and no much larger clone is one base off.

Trimming leaves V shorter by 5 bases and J shorter by 3 bases, with the junction holding 5 bases beyond the gene matches. The germline V gene provides CDR1 MNHEY and CDR2 SVGEGT. The CDR3 runs 15 residues from the cysteine to the phenylalanine. Only the CDR3 region is kept as DNA, spanning 45 bases read in frame from base 1. The CDR3 regions of human TCRbeta chains were analyzed by immunosequencing. In the original analysis: TCRs in the repertoires were compared against a reference library of SARS-CoV-2-specific TCRs that had been generated with the MIRA antigen-specificity platform. Breadth meant the fraction of unique TCRs that were SARS-CoV-2-associated, whereas depth meant the fraction of total T cells that were SARS-CoV-2-associated. Using the MIRA data, each spike-specific TCR was mapped to the spike region that the TCR reacts to and placed in a CD4 or CD8 class. Log10-transformed breadth and depth values were compared by one-way ANOVA with Sidak's multiple comparisons tests. The immuneACCESS repertoire file appears here via TCRdb, limited to in-frame rearrangements. These files lack a portion of the clones; in checked studies, under half of the deficit traces to unresolved V genes, and the cause of the others is not known. Clonal size and the V and J genes are those of that table, whereas D and trimming came from the DNA. Present in this sample are roughly 81,000 clones, over 70% of which were seen just once. Approximately 15% of the sample goes to the ten largest clones.

Recombination linked TRBV6-2 or TRBV6-3 to TRBJ1-3; TRBD1 agrees with 9 junctional bases. This receptor was identified in an adult in good health. Sequenced material: peripheral blood, taken on day 0 of AZD1222 vaccination. The nucleotides read TGTGCCAGCAGTCCCCCGGGACAGGGTGGAAACACCATATATTTT. Its coded protein is CASSPPGQGGNTIYF.